Following are 17 T cell receptor beta chains from one sample sequenced in a study of T cell responses to AZD1222 COVID-19 vaccine. Produced via immunoSEQ multiplex PCR; TCRdb's table is partial and in-frame only. The sample includes about 190,000 clones, about 94% seen only once; the top ten take about 9.3%. The sample was peripheral blood, taken on day 0 of AZD1222 vaccination. The receptors derive from an adult in good health.

The chain links TRBV24-1 to TRBJ2-3; possible D gene TRBD2, 6 bases. CDR1 is KGHDR, CDR2 SFDVKD, per germline. CDR3 length: 18 residues. V was trimmed by 3 bases and J by 2 bases, leaving 20 bases between them. The CDR3 sequence is CATSDGPPSGLNTDTQYF. CDR3 in DNA: TGTGCCACCAGTGATGGTCCCCCCAGTGGACTAAACACAGATACGCAGTATTTT.

The chain combines TRBV30 with TRBJ1-2; D call uncertain. Per the germline V gene, CDR1 is GTSNPN and CDR2 is SVGIG (reference sequence). The V gene lost 5 bases and the J gene lost 7 bases, with 11 bases spanning the gap. The CDR3 consists of 11 residues. In DNA, the CDR3 is TGTGCCTGGGGACCAGGACTTGGCTACACCTTC. As protein: CAWGPGLGYTF.

The chain has TRBV6-6 and TRBJ1-2; 8 nucleotides line up with TRBD1. The length of the CDR3 is 16 residues. J was trimmed by 1 base and V by 0 bases; bases with no gene match: 4. Germline V gene data show CDR1 as MNHNY and CDR2 as SVGAGI (reference sequence). CDR3 DNA sequence: TGTGCCAGCAGTTACTCGCACAGGGGGGATAACTATGGCTACACCTTC. This sequence encodes CASSYSHRGDNYGYTF.

The CDR3: CASSSPGGREQFF. CDR3 DNA sequence: TGTGCCAGCAGTTCGCCCGGGGGCCGGGAGCAGTTCTTC. The J gene is TRBJ2-1, the V gene TRBV27; D tentatively fits TRBD1 or TRBD2 (6 bases each). Germline V CDR1 and CDR2: MNHEY, SMNVEV (reference sequence). Trimming removed 4 bases at V and 10 bases at J, with 14 bases between. CDR3 length equals 13 residues.

V and J are TRBV12-3 or TRBV12-4 and TRBJ1-3; D might be TRBD1 (5 bases). Trimming removed 8 bases from V and 1 base from J, with 9 bases in between. The CDR3 has 13 residues. The CDR3 loop is CASERGSGNTIYF. In nucleotides, the CDR3 is TGTGCCAGCGAAAGGGGATCTGGAAACACCATATATTTT.

The V gene is TRBV20-1, the J gene TRBJ1-1, with D hard to call. CDR1 is DFQATT, CDR2 SNEGSKA, per germline (reference sequence). The CDR3 is 10 residues long. The V end lost 6 bases, the J end lost 12 bases, and 14 bases lay between the germline ends. In nucleotides, the CDR3 is TGCAGTGCCCCTTGGGGAATGCCTTTCTTT. Its protein is CSAPWGMPFF.

This chain uses TRBV19 with TRBJ1-2, with D maybe TRBD1 (6 bases). V lost 7 bases, J lost 8 bases, and 26 bases lay in between. From germline, CDR1 is LNHDA and CDR2 SQIVND (reference sequence). CDR3 length: 16 amino acids. The CDR3 DNA reads as TGTGCCAGTACCGCCGGACGGCACATGCTACAGGGAGGCTACACCTTC. Its protein is CASTAGRHMLQGGYTF.

V and J are TRBV30 and TRBJ2-7, with D unclear. Between the trimmed V and J ends, which lost 0 bases and 10 bases, there was a span of 16 bases. Germline CDR1 reads GTSNPN; CDR2 reads SVGIG (reference sequence). The CDR3 extends over 13 amino acids. The chain's CDR3 is CAWSVEVATDQYF. Here the CDR3 DNA reads TGTGCCTGGAGTGTAGAGGTCGCTACGGACCAGTACTTC. The entire variable domain, with the rest obtained from reference TRBV30 and TRBJ2-7, is as follows: SQTIHQWPATLVQPVGSPLSLECTVEGTSNPNLYWYRQAAGRGLQLLFYSVGIGQISSEVPQNLSASRPQDRQFILSSKKLLLSDSGFYLCAWSVEVATDQYFGPGTRLTVT.

DNA of the CDR3: TGTGCCACCAGCAGAGAGACTAGGACACCAATTTCACCCCTCCACTTT. The encoded protein is CATSRETRTPISPLHF. The chain recombines TRBV15 with TRBJ1-6; the D gene is possibly TRBD1 (5 bases). Germline CDR1 is LNHNV and CDR2 is YYDKDF (reference sequence). The ends were cut back, 0 bases at V and 9 bases at J, with 15 bases in the middle. The CDR3 contains 16 residues.

V gene TRBV28 combines with J gene TRBJ2-7, with TRBD1 matching 7 bases. This CDR3 contains 11 residues. Germline CDR1 is MDHEN and CDR2 is SYDVKM. The J segment lost 2 bases and the V segment lost 8 bases, leaving 0 bases of the junction unmatched. The CDR3 DNA reads TGTGCCAGCGGACAGGCCTACGAGCAGTACTTC. This translates into CASGQAYEQYF.

Points on this clone: Within the sample, other DNA sequences also encode this same CDR3. The chain combines TRBV11-2 with TRBJ1-2; D call uncertain. The CDR3 has 13 residues. Trimming removed 1 base at V and 5 bases at J, with 8 bases between. Germline CDR1 and CDR2: SGHAT and FQNNGV. CDR3 bases: TGTGCCAGCAGCTTAGGCGGCGGGTATGGCTACACCTTC. This translates into CASSLGGGYGYTF.

This sequence joins TRBV4-2 and TRBJ1-1, with 9 bases identical to TRBD1. Germline CDR1 is LGHNA and CDR2 is YNFKEQ. The CDR3 length is 17 residues. The V and J ends lost 4 bases and 5 bases, in that order; junction bases with no gene match: 14. CDR3 DNA: TGTGCCAGCAGCCGCGGGACAGGGCGCCCACGCGAGACTGAAGCTTTCTTT. It yields the protein CASSRGTGRPRETEAFF.

The chain recombines TRBV24-1 with TRBJ1-5; D remains unclear. The V end was cut by 5 bases, the J end by 1 base, with 8 bases between. There are 14 residues in the CDR3. The germline gives CDR1 KGHDR, CDR2 SFDVKD. The CDR3 here is CATSVGLSNQPQHF. Here the CDR3 DNA reads TGTGCCACCAGTGTGGGGTTGAGCAATCAGCCCCAGCATTTT.

This CDR3 reads CASKLAEATDTQYF. The CDR3 nucleotides are TGTGCCAGCAAACTAGCGGAGGCCACAGATACGCAGTATTTT. J is TRBJ2-3 and V is TRBV6-5, with 8 bases matching TRBD2. The V gene end was trimmed by 7 bases and the J gene end by 2 bases; junction bases not matched to a gene: 5. The germline gives CDR1 MNHEY, CDR2 SVGAGI. This CDR3 spans 14 amino acids.

The CDR3 DNA sequence: TGTGCCAGCAGCCTCTTCCGGACTAGCGGGAGAGATACGCAGTATTTT. The encoded protein is CASSLFRTSGRDTQYF. The chain carries TRBV5-6 and TRBJ2-3; 13 nucleotides match TRBD2. Germline assignment: CDR1 SGHDT and CDR2 YYEEEE. V was pared by 4 bases and J by 5 bases, with 7 bases of the junction left unmatched. The CDR3 extends over 16 amino acids.

CDR3 nucleotides: TGTGCCATCAGTGAGTCGCAGGGAAACACTGAAGCTTTCTTT. Translation gives CAISESQGNTEAFF. The chain employs TRBV10-3 and TRBJ1-1, with D tentatively TRBD1 (5 bases). The V gene's germline CDR1 is ENHRY and CDR2 SYGVKD. V lost 0 bases and J 2 bases, leaving 7 bases between the germline ends. This CDR3 comprises 14 residues.

The V and J genes are TRBV4-2 and TRBJ2-5; TRBD1 is a possible D gene (5 bases). With 4 bases removed from V and 5 bases from J, the gap between germline ends came to 11 bases. CDR1 is LGHNA and CDR2 is YNFKEQ in the germline V gene. The CDR3 consists of 13 residues. As DNA, the CDR3 is TGTGCCAGCAGCCGTACAGGTGTGGAGACCCAGTACTTC. This sequence encodes CASSRTGVETQYF.